This T cell receptor (beta chain) is from a study of glioma-infiltrating T cells. Using RNA template, CDR3s of TCR alpha and beta were amplified with iRepertoire arm-PCR. TCRdb fed the multiplex PCR reads into MiXCR, producing one record per CDR3 protein. Here the sample spans 95,000 to 110,000 distinct CDR3 sequences, around 31% being singletons. Per germline, CDR1 ENHRY and CDR2 SYGVKD. CDR3 length: 12 amino acids. Worth noting for this clonotype: Just one base apart from a much larger clone, this may be a read error.

The origin of this receptor is a human donor with low-grade glioma or glioblastoma, undergoing nonglioma brain surgery, or in good health (not recorded which). The rearrangement uses TRBV10-3 and TRBJ2-5; D gene unclear. The specimen sequenced was glioma tissue, nonneoplastic brain tissue, or PBMCs (not recorded which). CDR3 protein: CDISESWETQYF. DNA for the CDR3: TGTGACATCAGTGAGTCATGGGAGACCCAGTACTTC.